This entry lists 18 T cell receptor beta chains sequenced from one sample in a study of blood T cell repertoires in COVID-19. Clones were read by immunoSEQ multiplex PCR, and TCRdb kept only the in-frame ones, dropping some. The sample lists roughly 150,000 clones, under 90% seen once, with around 19% in the top ten. Sequenced material: peripheral blood. These receptor sequences come from a woman of 80 years or more with acute or convalescent COVID-19.

This chain links TRBV3-1 (or the pseudogene TRBV3-2) with TRBJ1-5, with D tentatively TRBD1 (5 bases). The CDR3 length is 15 residues. V lost 4 bases and J lost 6, with 16 bases in between. Germline CDR1 is LGHDT and CDR2 is YNNKEL (reference sequence). In nucleotides, the CDR3 is TGTGCCAGCAGCCGAGCCCAGGGTTGGGCTCAGCCCCAGCATTTT. Protein sequence: CASSRAQGWAQPQHF.

The chain recombines TRBV28 with TRBJ2-3, with TRBD1 matching 8 bases. The CDR3 is 14 amino acids. Germline V gene sequence: CDR1 MDHEN, CDR2 SYDVKM. J gave up 1 base and V 7 bases, and 4 bases lay outside the gene matches. The CDR3, as DNA: TGTGCCAGCAACCCGACAGGGGGCACAGATACGCAGTATTTT. The encoded protein is CASNPTGGTDTQYF.

CDR3 residues: CASSYYAGEQFF. For the CDR3, the DNA is TGTGCCAGCAGTTACTACGCGGGAGAGCAGTTCTTC. The chain joins TRBV6-5 to TRBJ2-1, with D perhaps TRBD2 (6 bases). The CDR3 sequence is 12 residues long. With 1 base removed from V and 10 bases from J, the gap between germline ends came to 8 bases. From germline, CDR1 is MNHEY and CDR2 SVGAGI.

This clone has a handful of counts. The CDR3 coding sequence is TGTGCCAGCAACGCCCGACAGGGTAATGAAAAACTGTTTTTT. This codes for CASNARQGNEKLFF. The J gene is TRBJ1-4, the V gene TRBV3-1 (or the pseudogene TRBV3-2), with TRBD1 matching 7 bases. J lost 4 bases, V lost 7 bases, and 6 bases had no gene match. The CDR3 loop spans 14 amino acids. Looked up from germline, CDR1 is LGHDT and CDR2 is YNNKEL (reference sequence).

The V call is TRBV10-3, the J call TRBJ2-1, with a possible D match to TRBD2 (6 bases). The CDR3 spans 18 residues. Germline CDR1 and CDR2: ENHRY and SYGVKD. Trimming shortened V by 7 bases and J by 0 bases, and 22 bases separated the two germline ends. The CDR3 bases are TGTGCCATCAATCCCATGGGAGGAAACAGGTACTCCTACAATGAGCAGTTCTTC. Its protein product is CAINPMGGNRYSYNEQFF.

This clone was found once. The chain joins TRBV4-3 to TRBJ2-2; 7 bases fit TRBD2. This CDR3 is 14 amino acids long. The V gene's germline CDR1 is LGHNA and CDR2 YSLEER. The V gene end was trimmed by 0 bases and the J gene end by 5 bases; junction bases not matched to a gene: 0. The CDR3 loop reads CASSQDSGTGELFF. CDR3 in DNA: TGCGCCAGCAGCCAAGATAGCGGGACCGGGGAGCTGTTTTTT.

The chain links TRBV28 to TRBJ2-7; D not resolved. Germline V lookup: CDR1 MDHEN, CDR2 SYDVKM. The CDR3 consists of 13 residues. Trimming shortened V by 2 bases and J by 2 bases, and 7 bases separated the two germline ends. CDR3 sequence reads: CASSLRGTYEQYF. In DNA, the CDR3 is TGTGCCAGCAGTTTACGCGGTACCTACGAGCAGTACTTC.

V is TRBV6-5 and J is TRBJ2-3, with D maybe TRBD1 (6 bases). The CDR3 extends over 13 amino acids. Germline V gives CDR1 MNHEY, CDR2 SVGAGI. Trimming removed 11 bases at V and 3 bases at J, with 15 bases between. The CDR3 spells CAVTGQGTDTQYF. As DNA, the CDR3 is TGTGCCGTAACCGGCCAGGGGACAGATACGCAGTATTTT.

This clone appeared a few times. This sequence joins TRBV14 and TRBJ1-3, with 7 bases lining up with TRBD1. The length of the CDR3 is 16 residues. Germline-derived CDR1 and CDR2 are SGHDN and FVKESK. V gave up 1 base and J gave up 1 base; unmatched junction bases: 4. CDR3: CASSQVTGASGNTIYF. For the CDR3, the DNA is TGTGCCAGCAGCCAAGTAACAGGGGCTTCTGGAAACACCATATATTTT.

V usage is TRBV15 and J usage is TRBJ2-3; 8 nucleotides line up with TRBD1. This CDR3 region has 16 residues. CDR1 and CDR2 (germline): LNHNV, YYDKDF (reference sequence). Trimming cost V 0 bases and J 9 bases; bases outside gene matches: 11. As DNA, the CDR3 is TGTGCCACCAGCAGAGATCGAGGCAGGGGGCTATCGACGCAGTATTTT. Translating gives CATSRDRGRGLSTQYF.

The V call is TRBV5-1, the J call TRBJ2-1, with D perhaps matching TRBD1 (6 bases). Trimming pared 0 bases from V and 2 bases from J, leaving 9 bases between. This CDR3 spans 15 amino acids. Germline assignment: CDR1 SGHRS and CDR2 YFSETQ. CDR3 sequence reads: CASSLEGETYNEQFF. CDR3 bases: TGCGCCAGCAGCTTGGAGGGGGAGACCTACAATGAGCAGTTCTTC.

The count of this clone is one. V is TRBV19 and J is TRBJ2-3; 16 positions agree with TRBD2. Losses at the gene ends were 9 bases for V and 4 bases for J; bases not matched to a gene: 13. The CDR3 covers 18 residues. Germline V gene lookup returns CDR1 LNHDA and CDR2 SQIVND (reference sequence). The CDR3 DNA reads as TGTGCCAGCCGCGGGACTAGCGGGAGGGTCATAAGGTCAGATACGCAGTATTTT. This codes for CASRGTSGRVIRSDTQYF.

The rearrangement links TRBV12-3 or TRBV12-4 to TRBJ2-1, with 7 bases lining up with TRBD1. The CDR3 runs to 13 residues. V shed 8 bases, J shed 8 bases, and the junction held 9 bases outside the gene matches. The CDR3 sequence is CASQLTGYDEQFF. CDR3 nucleotide sequence: TGTGCCAGCCAATTGACAGGGTACGATGAGCAGTTCTTC.

The chain combines TRBV6-5 with TRBJ1-5; TRBD1 might be the D (6 bases). The germline CDR1 and CDR2 sequences are MNHEY and SVGAGI. This CDR3 region has 13 residues. V lost 2 bases and J 6 bases, leaving 8 bases between the germline ends. CDR3 sequence reads: CASSYQGSQPQHF. CDR3 coding DNA: TGTGCCAGCAGTTACCAGGGGAGTCAGCCCCAGCATTTT.

The rearrangement joins TRBV5-1 to TRBJ2-7; 13 bases are a match to TRBD2. The CDR3 is 15 residues long. The germline CDR1 and CDR2 sequences are SGHRS and YFSETQ. Trimming cost V 3 bases and J 6 bases; bases outside gene matches: 6. CDR3 bases: TGCGCCAGCAGCTACGGACTAGCGGGAGTCTCCGAGCAGTACTTC. Its translation is CASSYGLAGVSEQYF.

V and J are TRBV28 and TRBJ2-7; 10 nucleotides agree with TRBD2. The CDR3 totals 13 residues. The V gene's germline CDR1 is MDHEN and CDR2 SYDVKM. V shed 5 bases and J 7 bases; nucleotides not matched to a gene: 5. The DNA for the CDR3 is TGTGCCAGCAGTCAAAGCGGGAGGGTTGAGCAGTACTTC. Residues: CASSQSGRVEQYF. Looking up the rest from reference TRBV28 and TRBJ2-7 gives the full variable domain: DVKVTQSSRYLVKRTGEKVFLECVQDMDHENMFWYRQDPGLGLRLIYFSYDVKMKEKGDIPEGYSVSREKKERFSLILESASTNQTSMYLCASSQSGRVEQYFGPGTRLTVT.

This clone appeared once. The rearrangement joins TRBV24-1 to TRBJ2-7; 9 positions agree with TRBD1. V was clipped by 9 bases and J by 4 bases; unmatched bases: 3. The CDR3 covers 12 residues. Germline CDR1 is KGHDR and CDR2 is SFDVKD. The CDR3 loop reads CATRQGDYEQYF. In DNA, the CDR3 is TGTGCCACCCGACAGGGGGATTACGAGCAGTACTTC.

The gene calls are TRBV11-1 and TRBJ2-7, with 13 bases that match TRBD2. Germline CDR1 and CDR2: SGHAT and FQDESV (reference sequence). After removal of 5 bases from V and 3 bases from J, the junction contained 4 bases not matched to a gene. The CDR3 is 15 amino acids. The CDR3 nucleotides read TGTGCCAGCAGCCGGACTAGCGGGAGTAGCTACGAGCAGTACTTC. Translation gives CASSRTSGSSYEQYF.